This T cell receptor (beta chain) was retrieved from a study of T cell responses to AZD1222 COVID-19 vaccine (TCRdb year 2021). In terms of the full investigation: TCR sequencing covered 230 or so trial participants: about 210 given two doses of AZD1222 and some 25 given two doses of MenACWY control vaccine. Trial participants were enrolled by age into 18-55, 56-69 and 70-plus year subgroups, with around 150, 28 and 57 TCR-sequenced participants respectively. What the authors observed across the whole study: Spike-specific TCR breadth and depth rose significantly after two AZD1222 doses compared with day 0 and with MenACWY recipients. Reportedly, almost half of the unique spike-specific TCRs recognized epitopes lying outside the regions that are mutated in the B.1.351 and B.1.1.7 variants. Conclusions about previously exposed vaccinees are limited because only a handful of AZD1222 recipients were SARS-CoV-2 seropositive at baseline. The 56-69-year group was small, and its depth increase did not reach significance, likely because of low power. CD4 TCRs associated with the vaccine covered the entire spike protein, and the dominant responses were in regions 160-218 and 743-854. Most participants were white British and females outnumbered males, and the authors suggested that clonal diversity may have been underestimated. Because no day 14 peak-response samples were available, repertoires were characterized only after the peak T cell response.

Taken from the germline V gene, the CDR1 and CDR2 loops are SGHTS and YDEGEE. V loses 3 bases of germline sequence and J loses 2 bases, and the interval between the two ends is 16 bases. The CDR3 runs 16 residues from the cysteine to the phenylalanine. Only the CDR3 region is kept as DNA, spanning 48 bases read in frame from base 1. Sample time point, as interpreted from the label and publication: baseline before first vaccination. The treatment or condition label, as the study defines it: meningococcal conjugate vaccine given as trial control. The vaccinee samples were drawn from two UK trials, COV001 and COV002, one of which was a single-blind randomized controlled phase 2/3 trial testing AZD1222 (ChAdOx1 nCoV-19) in healthy adults. For TCRbeta chain sequencing, PBMC samples were collected from trial participants at day 0 and at day 28 after the second dose. The CDR3 regions of human TCRbeta chains were subjected to immunosequencing. Processing in the source paper ran as follows. Repertoire TCRs were matched against a reference library of SARS-CoV-2-specific TCRs generated with the MIRA antigen-specificity platform. Breadth was defined as the fraction of unique TCRs that were SARS-CoV-2-associated. Depth was defined as the fraction of total T cells that were SARS-CoV-2-associated. Using the MIRA data, each spike-specific TCR was assigned both to the spike region to which the TCR was reactive and to a CD4 or CD8 class. Log10-transformed breadth and depth values were compared by one-way ANOVA with Sidak's multiple comparisons tests. TCRdb limited this immuneACCESS table to in-frame rearrangements with V and J called. A share of clones is missing; checked studies link under half to unresolved V genes, and the rest is unexplained. V and J calls and clone size are those listed in that table; D and trimming were worked out from the DNA. This sample holds around 110,000 clones; 70% to 90% were observed only once. The top ten hold roughly 3.7% of the sample.

Note on this clone: Its recognized antigen is unknown. No much larger clone is present one base from it, and per-base qualities are unavailable.

The starting material was peripheral blood, obtained on day 0 of MenACWY control vaccination. The TCR comes from an adult in good health. In this chain, TRBV5-8 is recombined with TRBJ2-3, and the D gene may be TRBD2, 7 bases matching. The CDR3 reads CASSSLRGGATDTQYF. The base sequence is TGTGCCAGCAGCTCCCTTAGGGGGGGGGCCACAGATACGCAGTATTTT. The full variable domain, with segments outside the CDR3 supplied by the reference TRBV5-8 and TRBJ2-3 proteins, appears as EAGVTQSPTHLIKTRGQQATLRCSPISGHTSVYWYQQALGLGLQFLLWYDEGEERNRGNFPPRFSGRQFPNYSSELNVNALELEDSALYLCASSSLRGGATDTQYFGPGTRLTVL.